The rows below give T cell receptor beta chains drawn from one sample of a study of HIV-infected patients and healthy controls. Each CDR3 protein gets one entry after TCRdb re-called the 5' RACE reads with MiXCR. The table records about 8,300 distinct CDR3 sequences, 10% of them present only once. Sequenced here: blood, sampled before antiretroviral therapy. The receptor source for this set is an adult with HIV infection. The CDR3 runs from the conserved cysteine through the conserved F or W. The D gene is left open where the match is weak. A clone size is listed for some rows: how often the clone was seen (once, few, many), or a class if it is expanded.

v_call: TRBV5-1; clone_size: many; j_call: TRBJ2-5; d_call: -; cdr3_length: 15; cdr3_aa: CASTLGRQPHETQYF; cdr3_nt: TGCGCCAGCACCCTTGGTCGGCAGCCCCACGAGACCCAGTACTTC
v_call: TRBV5-4; clone_size: many; j_call: TRBJ2-3; d_call: -; cdr3_length: 13; cdr3_aa: CASMTESTDTQYF; cdr3_nt: TGTGCCAGCATGACGGAAAGCACAGATACGCAGTATTTT
v_call: TRBV5-5; clone_size: -; j_call: TRBJ2-3; d_call: TRBD2; cdr3_length: 16; cdr3_aa: CASSFATSGRTDTQYF; cdr3_nt: TGTGCCAGCAGCTTCGCCACTAGCGGGAGAACAGATACGCAGTATTTT
v_call: TRBV6-5; clone_size: few; j_call: TRBJ2-2; d_call: -; cdr3_length: 14; cdr3_aa: CASSREPGTGELFF; cdr3_nt: TGTGCCAGCAGCCGAGAGCCAGGCACCGGGGAGCTGTTTTTT
v_call: TRBV12-3/TRBV12-4; clone_size: few; j_call: TRBJ2-7; d_call: TRBD2; cdr3_length: 14; cdr3_aa: CASSTGGSGYEQYF; cdr3_nt: TGTGCCAGCAGTACCGGGGGGAGCGGCTACGAGCAGTACTTC
v_call: TRBV10-3; clone_size: -; j_call: TRBJ1-1; d_call: -; cdr3_length: 17; cdr3_aa: CAISDPIRAPMNTEAFF; cdr3_nt: TGTGCCATCAGTGATCCGATCCGGGCTCCCATGAACACTGAAGCTTTCTTT
v_call: TRBV5-5; clone_size: many; j_call: TRBJ2-2; d_call: -; cdr3_length: 14; cdr3_aa: CASSLGPNTGELFF; cdr3_nt: TGTGCCAGCAGCTTGGGACCGAACACCGGGGAGCTGTTTTTT
v_call: TRBV11-2; clone_size: many; j_call: TRBJ2-7; d_call: TRBD2; cdr3_length: 15; cdr3_aa: CASSLGLAAGGEQYF; cdr3_nt: TGTGCCAGCAGCCTGGGACTAGCGGCAGGTGGCGAGCAGTACTTC
v_call: TRBV4-3; clone_size: many; j_call: TRBJ2-3; d_call: TRBD2; cdr3_length: 15; cdr3_aa: CASSQRLAYTDTQYF; cdr3_nt: TGCGCCAGCAGCCAAAGACTAGCTTACACAGATACGCAGTATTTT
v_call: TRBV28; clone_size: many; j_call: TRBJ2-4; d_call: TRBD1; cdr3_length: 17; cdr3_aa: CASSLFPGTGAKNIQYF; cdr3_nt: TGTGCCAGCAGTTTATTTCCCGGGACAGGGGCCAAAAACATTCAGTACTTC
v_call: TRBV7-9; clone_size: -; j_call: TRBJ2-7; d_call: TRBD1; cdr3_length: 14; cdr3_aa: CASSPGQGAYEQYF; cdr3_nt: TGTGCCAGCAGCCCCGGACAGGGGGCATACGAGCAGTACTTC
v_call: TRBV29-1; clone_size: many; j_call: TRBJ1-1; d_call: -; cdr3_length: 13; cdr3_aa: CSGGTQPNTEAFF; cdr3_nt: TGCAGCGGTGGTACTCAGCCGAACACTGAAGCTTTCTTT
v_call: TRBV10-3; clone_size: few; j_call: TRBJ2-1; d_call: -; cdr3_length: 11; cdr3_aa: CAISYREQQFF; cdr3_nt: TGTGCCATCAGTTATCGGGAGCAGCAGTTCTTC